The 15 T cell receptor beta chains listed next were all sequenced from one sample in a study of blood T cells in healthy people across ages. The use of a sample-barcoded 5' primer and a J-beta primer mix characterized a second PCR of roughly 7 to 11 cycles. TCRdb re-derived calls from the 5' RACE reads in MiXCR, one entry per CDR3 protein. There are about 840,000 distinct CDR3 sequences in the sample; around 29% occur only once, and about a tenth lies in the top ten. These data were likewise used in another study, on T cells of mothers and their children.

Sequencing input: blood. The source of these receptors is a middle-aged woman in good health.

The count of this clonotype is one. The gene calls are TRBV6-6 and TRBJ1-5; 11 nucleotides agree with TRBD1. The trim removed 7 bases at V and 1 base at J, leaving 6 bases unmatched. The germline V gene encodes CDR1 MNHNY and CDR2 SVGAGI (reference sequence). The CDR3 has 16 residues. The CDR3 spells CASTGTGGESNQPQHF. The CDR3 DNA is TGTGCCAGCACCGGGACAGGGGGAGAGAGCAATCAGCCCCAGCATTTT.

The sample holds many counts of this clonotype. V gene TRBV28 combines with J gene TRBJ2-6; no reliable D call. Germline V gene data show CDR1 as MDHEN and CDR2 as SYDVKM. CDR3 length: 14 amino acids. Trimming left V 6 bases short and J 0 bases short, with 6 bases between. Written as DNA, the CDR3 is TGTGCCAGCAGCCTATACTCTGGGGCCAACGTCCTGACTTTC. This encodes CASSLYSGANVLTF.

The CDR3 region is CSAPRSGEAFF. In DNA, the CDR3 is TGCAGCGCCCCCCGGTCGGGTGAAGCTTTCTTT. The chain has TRBV29-1 and TRBJ1-1, with D uncertain. CDR1 and CDR2 from the germline V gene are SQVTM and ANQGSEA. The CDR3 has 11 residues. The V and J ends lost 7 bases and 7 bases respectively, with 13 bases between them.

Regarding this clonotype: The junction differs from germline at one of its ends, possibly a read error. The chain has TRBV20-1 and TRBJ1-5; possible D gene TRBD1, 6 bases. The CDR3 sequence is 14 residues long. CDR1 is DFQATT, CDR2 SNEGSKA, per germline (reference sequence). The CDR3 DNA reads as TGCAGTGCTAGCAACAGGGTTAGCTATCAGCCCCAGCATTTT. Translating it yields CSASNRVSYQPQHF.

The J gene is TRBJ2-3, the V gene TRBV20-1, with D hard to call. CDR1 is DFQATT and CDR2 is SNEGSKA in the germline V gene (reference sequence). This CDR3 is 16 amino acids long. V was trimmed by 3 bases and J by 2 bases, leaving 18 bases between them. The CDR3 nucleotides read TGCAGTGCTAGGTCCCTAGTTTCCCGGAACACAGATACGCAGTATTTT. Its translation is CSARSLVSRNTDTQYF.

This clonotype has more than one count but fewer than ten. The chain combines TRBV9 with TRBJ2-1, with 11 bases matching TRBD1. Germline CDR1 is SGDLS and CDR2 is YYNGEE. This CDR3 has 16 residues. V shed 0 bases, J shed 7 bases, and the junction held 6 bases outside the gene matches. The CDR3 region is CASSVAPGTGGNEQFF. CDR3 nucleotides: TGTGCCAGCAGCGTAGCCCCTGGGACAGGGGGGAATGAGCAGTTCTTC.

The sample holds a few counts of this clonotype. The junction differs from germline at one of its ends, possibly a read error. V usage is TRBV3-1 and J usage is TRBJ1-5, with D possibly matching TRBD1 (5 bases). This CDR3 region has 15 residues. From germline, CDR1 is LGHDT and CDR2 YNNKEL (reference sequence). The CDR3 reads CASSQGQLRNQPQHF. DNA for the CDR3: TGTGCCAGTAGCCAAGGACAATTGCGGAATCAGCCCCAGCATTTT.

The CDR3 region has the DNA TGCAGTGCTAGCCAGGGATCATGGGGCACAGATACGCAGTATTTT. Protein product: CSASQGSWGTDTQYF. The V gene is TRBV20-1, the J gene TRBJ2-3, with D perhaps TRBD1 (5 bases). The germline CDR1 and CDR2 sequences are DFQATT and SNEGSKA (reference sequence). V was pared by 3 bases and J by 1 base, with 14 bases between. This CDR3 region has 15 residues.

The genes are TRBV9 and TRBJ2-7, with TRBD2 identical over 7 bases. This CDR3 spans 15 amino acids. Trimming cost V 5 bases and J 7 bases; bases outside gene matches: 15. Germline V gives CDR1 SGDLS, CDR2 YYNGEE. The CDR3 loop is CASSPISGTYNEQYF. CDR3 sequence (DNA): TGTGCCAGCAGTCCCATCAGCGGGACCTACAATGAGCAGTACTTC.

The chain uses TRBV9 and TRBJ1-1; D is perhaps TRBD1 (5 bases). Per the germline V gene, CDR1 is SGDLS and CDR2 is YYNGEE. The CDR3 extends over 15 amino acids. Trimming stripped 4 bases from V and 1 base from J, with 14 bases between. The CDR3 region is CASSPAAGKNTEAFF. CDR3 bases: TGTGCCAGCAGCCCAGCTGCAGGGAAGAACACTGAAGCTTTCTTT.

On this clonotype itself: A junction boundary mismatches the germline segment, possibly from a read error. The CDR3 sequence is CAPSRGGGARETQYF. The CDR3 nucleotides read TGTGCCCCCAGCCGAGGAGGGGGGGCACGAGAGACCCAGTACTTC. The rearrangement uses TRBV15 and TRBJ2-5; D possibly corresponds to TRBD2 (7 bases). The CDR3 runs 15 residues. In germline, CDR1 is LNHNV, CDR2 YYDKDF (reference sequence).

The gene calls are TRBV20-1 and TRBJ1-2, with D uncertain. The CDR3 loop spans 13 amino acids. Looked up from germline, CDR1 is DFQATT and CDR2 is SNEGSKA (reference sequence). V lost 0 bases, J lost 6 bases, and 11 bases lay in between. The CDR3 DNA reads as TGCAGTGCTAGAGATTCGGCAGCGGATGGCTACACCTTC. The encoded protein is CSARDSAADGYTF.

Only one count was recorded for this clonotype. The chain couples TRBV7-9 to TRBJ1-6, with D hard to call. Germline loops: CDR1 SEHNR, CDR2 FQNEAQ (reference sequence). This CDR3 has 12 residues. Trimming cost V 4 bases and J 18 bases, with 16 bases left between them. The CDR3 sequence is CASSYDNSAPHF. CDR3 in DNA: TGTGCCAGCAGCTACGATAATTCGGCCCCCCACTTT.

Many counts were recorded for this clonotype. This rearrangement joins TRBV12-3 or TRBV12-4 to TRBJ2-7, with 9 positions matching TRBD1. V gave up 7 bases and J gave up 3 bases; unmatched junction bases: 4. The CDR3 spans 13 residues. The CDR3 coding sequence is TGTGCCAGCAAATTGGGACAGGGCTACGAGCAGTACTTC. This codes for CASKLGQGYEQYF.

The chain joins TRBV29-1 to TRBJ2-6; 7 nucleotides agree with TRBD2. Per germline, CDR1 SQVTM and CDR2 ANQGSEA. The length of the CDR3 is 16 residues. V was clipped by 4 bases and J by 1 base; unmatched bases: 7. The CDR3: CSVGDYASSGANVLTF. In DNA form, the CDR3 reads TGCAGCGTTGGGGACTACGCTAGTTCTGGGGCCAACGTCCTGACTTTC. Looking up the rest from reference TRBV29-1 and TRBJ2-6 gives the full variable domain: SAVISQKPSRDICQRGTSLTIQCQVDSQVTMMFWYRQQPGQSLTLIATANQGSEATYESGFVIDKFPISRPNLTFSTLTVSNMSPEDSSIYLCSVGDYASSGANVLTFGAGSRLTVL.